This T cell receptor beta chain originates from a study of T cell responses to AZD1222 COVID-19 vaccine. A note on this clone: Its antigen is not known.

Trimming pared 2 bases from V and 3 bases from J, leaving 23 bases between. The CDR3 runs to 18 residues. Whole-study results and caveats: CD4 TCRs covered the whole spike, strongest at regions 160-218 and 743-854. After the peak T cell response, and only then, were repertoires sampled.

Method: immunoSEQ multiplex PCR; TCRdb's copy keeps in-frame clones and lacks some. The repertoire holds around 130,000 clones, with 80% to 95% as singletons. This TCR was recovered from an adult who received the AZD1222 COVID-19 vaccine. The sequences come from peripheral blood, collected 28 days after the second AZD1222 dose. The chain combines TRBV23-1 with TRBJ2-7; no clear D. TRBV23-1 is reported as an ORF; its role is uncertain. The CDR3 is CASSQRGRADIILYEQYF. The CDR3 DNA is TGCGCCAGCAGTCAAAGAGGTCGGGCGGATATCATCCTCTACGAGCAGTACTTC.